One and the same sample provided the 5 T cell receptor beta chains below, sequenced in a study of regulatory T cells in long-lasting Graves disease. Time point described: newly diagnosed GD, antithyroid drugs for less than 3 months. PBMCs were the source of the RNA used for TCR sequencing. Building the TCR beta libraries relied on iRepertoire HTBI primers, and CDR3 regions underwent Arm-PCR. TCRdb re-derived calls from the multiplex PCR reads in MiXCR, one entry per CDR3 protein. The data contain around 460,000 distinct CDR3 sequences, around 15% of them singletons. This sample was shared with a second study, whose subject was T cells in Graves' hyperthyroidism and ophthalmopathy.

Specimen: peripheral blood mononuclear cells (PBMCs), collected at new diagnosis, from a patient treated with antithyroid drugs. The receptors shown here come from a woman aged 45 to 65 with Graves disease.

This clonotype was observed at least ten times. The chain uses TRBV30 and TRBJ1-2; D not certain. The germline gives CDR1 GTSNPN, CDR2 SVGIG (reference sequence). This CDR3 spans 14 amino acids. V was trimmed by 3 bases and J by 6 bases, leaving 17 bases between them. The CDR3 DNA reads TGTGCCTGGAGCTACGGAGGGAGGAGTGATGGCTACACCTTC. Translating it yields CAWSYGGRSDGYTF.

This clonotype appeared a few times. CDR3 nucleotide sequence: TGTGCCAGCAGCGTTCGGGGATTCTTGAATACGCAGTATTTT. Its translation is CASSVRGFLNTQYF. The rearrangement links TRBV9 to TRBJ2-3; D might be TRBD2 (5 bases). This CDR3 is built from 14 residues. Germline lookup yields CDR1 SGDLS and CDR2 YYNGEE. Trimming left V 2 bases short and J 7 bases short, with 14 bases between.

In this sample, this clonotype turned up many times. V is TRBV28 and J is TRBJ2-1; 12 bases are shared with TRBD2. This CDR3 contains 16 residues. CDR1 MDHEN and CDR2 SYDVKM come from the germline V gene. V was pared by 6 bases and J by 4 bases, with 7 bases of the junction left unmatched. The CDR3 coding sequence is TGTGCCAGCAGCACACATGGACTAGCGGGGTACAATGAGCAGTTCTTC. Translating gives CASSTHGLAGYNEQFF.

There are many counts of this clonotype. The CDR3 loop is CSANLAGGRYEQFF. The DNA for the CDR3 is TGCAGTGCTAATCTAGCGGGAGGGCGGTATGAGCAGTTCTTC. The rearrangement joins TRBV20-1 to TRBJ2-1, with TRBD2 matching 12 bases. Trimming at V came to 4 bases and at J to 8 bases, leaving 6 bases not matched to a gene. CDR1 DFQATT and CDR2 SNEGSKA come from the germline V gene (reference sequence). The CDR3 runs 14 residues.

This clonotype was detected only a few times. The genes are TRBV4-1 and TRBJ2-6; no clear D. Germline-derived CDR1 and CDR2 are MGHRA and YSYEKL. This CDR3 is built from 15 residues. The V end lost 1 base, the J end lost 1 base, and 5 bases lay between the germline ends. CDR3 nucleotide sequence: TGCGCCAGCAGCCAAGTGTTGTCTGGGGCCAACGTCCTGACTTTC. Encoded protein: CASSQVLSGANVLTF.